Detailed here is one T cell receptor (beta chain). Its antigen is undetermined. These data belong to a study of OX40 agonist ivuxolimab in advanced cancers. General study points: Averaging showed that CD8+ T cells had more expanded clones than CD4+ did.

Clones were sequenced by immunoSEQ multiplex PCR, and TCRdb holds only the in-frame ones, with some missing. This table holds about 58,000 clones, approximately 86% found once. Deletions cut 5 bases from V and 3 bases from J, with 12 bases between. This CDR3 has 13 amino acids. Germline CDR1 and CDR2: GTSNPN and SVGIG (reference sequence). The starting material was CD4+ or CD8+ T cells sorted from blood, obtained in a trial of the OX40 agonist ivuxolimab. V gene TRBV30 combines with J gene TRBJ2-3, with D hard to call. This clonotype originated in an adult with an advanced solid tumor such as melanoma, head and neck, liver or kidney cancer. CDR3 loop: CAWLGGPTDTQYF. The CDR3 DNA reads TGTGCCTGGCTTGGCGGCCCGACAGATACGCAGTATTTT.